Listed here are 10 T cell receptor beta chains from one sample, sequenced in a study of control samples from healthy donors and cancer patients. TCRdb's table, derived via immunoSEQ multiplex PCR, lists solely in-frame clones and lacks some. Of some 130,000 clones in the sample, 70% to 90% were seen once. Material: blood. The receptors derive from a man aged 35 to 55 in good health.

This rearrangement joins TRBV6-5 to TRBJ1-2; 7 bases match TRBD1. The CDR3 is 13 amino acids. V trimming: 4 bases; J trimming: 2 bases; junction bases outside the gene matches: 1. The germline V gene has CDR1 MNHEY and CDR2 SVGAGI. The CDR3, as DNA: TGTGCCAGCAGTTTACAGGGGAACTATGGCTACACCTTC. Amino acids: CASSLQGNYGYTF.

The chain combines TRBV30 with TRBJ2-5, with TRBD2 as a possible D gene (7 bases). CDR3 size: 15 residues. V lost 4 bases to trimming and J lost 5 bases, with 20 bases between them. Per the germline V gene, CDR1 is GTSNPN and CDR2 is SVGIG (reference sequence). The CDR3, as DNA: TGTGCCTGGACTAAGGGCGGGGGCGCCTGGGAGACCCAGTACTTC. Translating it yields CAWTKGGGAWETQYF.

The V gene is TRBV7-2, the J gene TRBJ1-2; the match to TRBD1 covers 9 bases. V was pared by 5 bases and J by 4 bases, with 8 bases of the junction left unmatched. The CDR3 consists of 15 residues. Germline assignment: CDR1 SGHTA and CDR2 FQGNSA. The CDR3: CASSPGTGISYGYTF. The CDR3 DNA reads TGTGCCAGCAGCCCAGGGACAGGGATCTCCTATGGCTACACCTTC.

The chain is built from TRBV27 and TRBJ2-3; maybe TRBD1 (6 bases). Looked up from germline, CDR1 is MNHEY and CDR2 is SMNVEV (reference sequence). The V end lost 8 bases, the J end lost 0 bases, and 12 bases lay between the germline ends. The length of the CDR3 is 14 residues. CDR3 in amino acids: CASLDRFSTDTQYF. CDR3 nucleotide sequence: TGTGCCAGCCTCGACAGGTTTAGCACAGATACGCAGTATTTT.

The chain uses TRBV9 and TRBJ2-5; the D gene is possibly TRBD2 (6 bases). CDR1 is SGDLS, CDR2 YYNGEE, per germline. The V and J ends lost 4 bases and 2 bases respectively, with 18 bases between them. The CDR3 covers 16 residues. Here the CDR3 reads CASSPGYGGRQETQYF. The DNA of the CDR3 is TGTGCCAGCAGCCCAGGGTATGGGGGGAGACAAGAGACCCAGTACTTC.

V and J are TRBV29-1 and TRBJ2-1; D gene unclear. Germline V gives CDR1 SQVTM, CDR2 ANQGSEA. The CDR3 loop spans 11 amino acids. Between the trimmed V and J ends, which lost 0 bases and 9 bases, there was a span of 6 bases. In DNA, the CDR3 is TGCAGCGTTGAAGATCGTGGTGAGCAGTTCTTC. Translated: CSVEDRGEQFF.

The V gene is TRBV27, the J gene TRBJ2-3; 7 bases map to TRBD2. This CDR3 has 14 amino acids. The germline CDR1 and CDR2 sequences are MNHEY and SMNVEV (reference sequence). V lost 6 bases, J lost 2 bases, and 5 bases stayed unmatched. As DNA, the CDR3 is TGTGCCAGCAGGGAAGCGGGATCCACAGATACGCAGTATTTT. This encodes CASREAGSTDTQYF.

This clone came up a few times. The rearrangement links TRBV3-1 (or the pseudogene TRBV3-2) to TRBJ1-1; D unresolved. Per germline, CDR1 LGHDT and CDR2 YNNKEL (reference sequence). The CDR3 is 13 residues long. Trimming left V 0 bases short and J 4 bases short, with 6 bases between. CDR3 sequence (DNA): TGTGCCAGCAGCCAAGATTTGGGCACTGAAGCTTTCTTT. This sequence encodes CASSQDLGTEAFF.

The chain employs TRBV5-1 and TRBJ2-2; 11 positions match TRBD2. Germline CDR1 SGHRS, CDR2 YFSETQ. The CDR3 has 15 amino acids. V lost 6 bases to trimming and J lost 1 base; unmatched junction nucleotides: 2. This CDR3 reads CASKGTSGNTGELFF. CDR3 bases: TGCGCCAGCAAGGGGACTAGCGGGAACACCGGGGAGCTGTTTTTT.

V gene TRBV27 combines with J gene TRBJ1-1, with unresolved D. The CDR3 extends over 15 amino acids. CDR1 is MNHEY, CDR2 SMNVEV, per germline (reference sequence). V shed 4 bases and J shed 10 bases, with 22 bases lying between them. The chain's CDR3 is CASSSRGSRGSRAFF. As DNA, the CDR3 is TGTGCCAGCAGTTCCCGAGGGTCCAGAGGGAGTAGAGCTTTCTTT.